This T cell receptor (beta chain) was sequenced for a study of identical twins. Each CDR3 protein gets one entry after TCRdb re-called the 5' RACE reads with MiXCR. Of some 1,600,000 distinct CDR3 sequences listed, less than 35% are singletons. This CDR3 is built from 15 residues. To note about this clonotype: Mismatch with germline at one junction end may stem from a read error.

The sample comprised cord blood. The clonotype comes from a newborn girl in good health. The chain links TRBV12-3 or TRBV12-4 to TRBJ2-3; 9 positions match TRBD2. The CDR3 region is CASRTEAGGADAQYF. The CDR3, as DNA: TGTGCCAGCAGAACAGAGGCGGGAGGGGCAGATGCGCAGTATTTT.